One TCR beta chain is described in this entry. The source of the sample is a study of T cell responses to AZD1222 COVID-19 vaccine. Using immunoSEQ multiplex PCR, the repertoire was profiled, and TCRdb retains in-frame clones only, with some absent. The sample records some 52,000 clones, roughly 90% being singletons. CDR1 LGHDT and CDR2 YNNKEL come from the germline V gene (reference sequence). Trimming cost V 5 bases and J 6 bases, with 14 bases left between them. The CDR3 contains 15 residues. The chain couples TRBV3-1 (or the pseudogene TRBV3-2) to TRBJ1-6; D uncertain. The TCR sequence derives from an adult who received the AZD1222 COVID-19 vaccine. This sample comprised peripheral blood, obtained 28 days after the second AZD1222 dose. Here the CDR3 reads CASSEADPINSPLHF. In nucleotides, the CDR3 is TGTGCCAGCAGCGAGGCGGATCCCATTAATTCACCCCTCCACTTT.